The rows below give T cell receptor beta chains drawn from one sample of a study of T cell changes during pregnancy in multiple sclerosis. Method: immunoSEQ multiplex PCR; TCRdb's copy keeps in-frame clones and lacks some. The sample carries tens of thousands of clones, almost 95% recorded once. This material consisted of peripheral blood, taken after pregnancy. The source of these receptors is a female donor with multiple sclerosis, enrolled in a pregnancy study. The CDR3 runs from the conserved cysteine through the conserved F or W. Each record gives: CDR3 protein, CDR3 DNA, clone size, J gene, D gene, V gene. A D gene is named only where the DNA matches it firmly. Some rows have no size entry. The others give once, few or many, or a class for an expanded clone.

CDR3 protein: CASSFDREGYTF
CDR3 DNA: TGTGCCAGCAGTTTCGACAGGGAAGGCTACACCTTC
clone size: many
J gene: TRBJ1-2
D gene: TRBD1
V gene: TRBV7-8

CDR3 protein: CASSFSVTIYNEQFF
CDR3 DNA: TGTGCCAGTAGTTTTTCGGTAACGATCTACAATGAGCAGTTCTTC
clone size: .
J gene: TRBJ2-1
D gene: .
V gene: TRBV19

CDR3 protein: CASSAGTGGANVLTF
CDR3 DNA: TGTGCCAGCAGTGCAGGGACAGGAGGGGCCAACGTCCTGACTTTC
clone size: .
J gene: TRBJ2-6
D gene: TRBD1
V gene: TRBV6-4

CDR3 protein: CASSPAGGRAYEQYF
CDR3 DNA: TGTGCCAGCAGCCCCGCTGGCGGGAGGGCCTACGAGCAGTACTTC
clone size: .
J gene: TRBJ2-7
D gene: TRBD2
V gene: TRBV7-6

CDR3 protein: CASSKPEPMNTEAFF
CDR3 DNA: TGTGCCAGCAGCAAACCGGAGCCGATGAACACTGAAGCTTTCTTT
clone size: .
J gene: TRBJ1-1
D gene: .
V gene: TRBV21-1

CDR3 protein: CASSYFGQGKEGYTF
CDR3 DNA: TGTGCCAGCAGCTATTTTGGGCAGGGGAAAGAAGGCTACACCTTC
clone size: .
J gene: TRBJ1-2
D gene: .
V gene: TRBV7-9

CDR3 protein: CASRPTRTGGTEAFF
CDR3 DNA: TGTGCCAGCCGCCCCACCAGGACAGGGGGCACTGAAGCTTTCTTT
clone size: .
J gene: TRBJ1-1
D gene: TRBD1
V gene: TRBV6-5

CDR3 protein: CASSPWGYYEQFF
CDR3 DNA: TGTGCCAGCAGCCCTTGGGGCTACTATGAGCAGTTCTTC
clone size: .
J gene: TRBJ2-1
D gene: .
V gene: TRBV27

CDR3 protein: CASSLLCRVLLQPQHF
CDR3 DNA: TGCGCCAGCAGCTTGTTGTGCAGGGTACTACTTCAGCCCCAGCATTTT
clone size: .
J gene: TRBJ1-5
D gene: .
V gene: TRBV5-1

CDR3 protein: CASSLGPPADGYTF
CDR3 DNA: TGTGCCAGCAGCTTAGGACCCCCGGCGGATGGCTACACCTTC
clone size: .
J gene: TRBJ1-2
D gene: .
V gene: TRBV11-1

CDR3 protein: CASRQGFDTEAFF
CDR3 DNA: TGTGCCAGCAGACAGGGGTTTGACACTGAAGCTTTCTTT
clone size: .
J gene: TRBJ1-1
D gene: TRBD1
V gene: TRBV13

CDR3 protein: CASSYNSGGNQETQYF
CDR3 DNA: TGCGCCAGCAGTTACAACTCAGGGGGGAACCAAGAGACCCAGTACTTC
clone size: .
J gene: TRBJ2-5
D gene: .
V gene: TRBV5-1

CDR3 protein: CASSPGTSGRSPKNIQYF
CDR3 DNA: TGTGCCAGCAGCCCCGGGACTAGCGGGAGATCGCCCAAAAACATTCAGTACTTC
clone size: .
J gene: TRBJ2-4
D gene: TRBD2
V gene: TRBV14

CDR3 protein: CASSPRGPQNTEAFF
CDR3 DNA: TGTGCCAGCTCACCCAGGGGACCGCAGAACACTGAAGCTTTCTTT
clone size: .
J gene: TRBJ1-1
D gene: .
V gene: TRBV18

CDR3 protein: CASSSRTTDYNSPLHF
CDR3 DNA: TGTGCCAGCAGTTCTCGGACAACGGATTATAATTCACCCCTCCACTTT
clone size: few
J gene: TRBJ1-6
D gene: .
V gene: TRBV6-5

CDR3 protein: CSVEDGGGAFF
CDR3 DNA: TGCAGCGTTGAAGATGGTGGGGGGGCTTTCTTT
clone size: .
J gene: TRBJ1-1
D gene: .
V gene: TRBV29-1

CDR3 protein: CASSPPAGGTEKLFF
CDR3 DNA: TGTGCCAGCAGTCCCCCCGCAGGGGGGACTGAAAAACTGTTTTTT
clone size: .
J gene: TRBJ1-4
D gene: TRBD1
V gene: TRBV6-1

CDR3 protein: CASTLYRDRAETQYF
CDR3 DNA: TGTGCCAGCACCCTGTACCGGGACAGGGCAGAGACCCAGTACTTC
clone size: .
J gene: TRBJ2-5
D gene: TRBD1
V gene: TRBV6-6

CDR3 protein: CASSLAPGQFSNQPQHF
CDR3 DNA: TGTGCCAGCAGCTTAGCTCCGGGACAGTTTAGCAATCAGCCCCAGCATTTT
clone size: .
J gene: TRBJ1-5
D gene: TRBD1
V gene: TRBV7-9

CDR3 protein: CASRGQPNTEAFF
CDR3 DNA: TGTGCCAGCAGGGGACAACCGAACACTGAAGCTTTCTTT
clone size: .
J gene: TRBJ1-1
D gene: .
V gene: TRBV6-4

CDR3 protein: CASSPGVGYNEQFF
CDR3 DNA: TGTGCCAGCTCCCCAGGGGTAGGCTACAATGAGCAGTTCTTC
clone size: .
J gene: TRBJ2-1
D gene: .
V gene: TRBV7-7

CDR3 protein: CASSLLLAGALHEQYF
CDR3 DNA: TGTGCCAGCAGCTTATTACTAGCGGGAGCCCTCCACGAGCAGTACTTC
clone size: .
J gene: TRBJ2-7
D gene: TRBD2
V gene: TRBV7-9

CDR3 protein: CASKDQVNTEAFF
CDR3 DNA: TGTGCCAGCAAAGATCAGGTGAACACTGAAGCTTTCTTT
clone size: .
J gene: TRBJ1-1
D gene: .
V gene: TRBV7-9

CDR3 protein: CASSSPQGGLNTEAFF
CDR3 DNA: TGTGCCAGCAGCTCTCCTCAGGGGGGATTGAACACTGAAGCTTTCTTT
clone size: few
J gene: TRBJ1-1
D gene: TRBD1
V gene: TRBV9

CDR3 protein: CASRDGSGGAETQYF
CDR3 DNA: TGTGCCAGCAGGGACGGGAGCGGGGGGGCTGAGACCCAGTACTTC
clone size: .
J gene: TRBJ2-5
D gene: TRBD2
V gene: TRBV7-2

CDR3 protein: CASSIGGSYRVRDGYTF
CDR3 DNA: TGTGCCAGTAGTATTGGTGGGTCGTACAGGGTGAGGGATGGCTACACCTTC
clone size: .
J gene: TRBJ1-2
D gene: .
V gene: TRBV19

CDR3 protein: CATSSGLRETQYF
CDR3 DNA: TGTGCCACCAGCAGCGGTTTGAGGGAGACCCAGTACTTC
clone size: .
J gene: TRBJ2-5
D gene: .
V gene: TRBV15

CDR3 protein: CASSLTPLGTGYEQYF
CDR3 DNA: TGTGCCAGCAGTTTAACACCTTTGGGGACAGGCTACGAGCAGTACTTC
clone size: once
J gene: TRBJ2-7
D gene: TRBD1
V gene: TRBV27

CDR3 protein: CASSPGGMTYNSPLHF
CDR3 DNA: TGCGCCAGCAGCCCGGGGGGGATGACCTATAATTCACCCCTCCACTTT
clone size: .
J gene: TRBJ1-6
D gene: .
V gene: TRBV5-1

CDR3 protein: CASSYSGQGAFEQYF
CDR3 DNA: TGTGCCAGCAGTTACTCGGGACAGGGGGCGTTCGAGCAGTACTTC
clone size: .
J gene: TRBJ2-7
D gene: TRBD1
V gene: TRBV6-5

CDR3 protein: CASSDSQASGNTIYF
CDR3 DNA: TGTGCCAGCAGTGACTCGCAGGCTTCAGGAAACACCATATATTTT
clone size: .
J gene: TRBJ1-3
D gene: .
V gene: TRBV6-4

CDR3 protein: CASSPGTLYEQYF
CDR3 DNA: TGCGCCAGCAGCCCCGGGACACTTTACGAGCAGTACTTC
clone size: .
J gene: TRBJ2-7
D gene: .
V gene: TRBV4-1

CDR3 protein: CASSLAHPGAGGRETQYF
CDR3 DNA: TGTGCCAGCAGCTTAGCCCACCCAGGGGCGGGGGGGCGGGAGACCCAGTACTTC
clone size: few
J gene: TRBJ2-5
D gene: TRBD2
V gene: TRBV11-2

CDR3 protein: CASGTGNRGVKGYTF
CDR3 DNA: TGTGCCAGCGGGACGGGGAACAGGGGGGTCAAAGGCTACACCTTC
clone size: few
J gene: TRBJ1-2
D gene: TRBD1
V gene: TRBV6-5

CDR3 protein: CAISESRDRADHF
CDR3 DNA: TGTGCCATCAGTGAGTCGCGGGACAGGGCTGACCACTTT
clone size: .
J gene: TRBJ1-6
D gene: TRBD1
V gene: TRBV10-3

CDR3 protein: CASISGQGGDWAEAFF
CDR3 DNA: TGTGCCAGCATCTCAGGACAGGGAGGGGATTGGGCTGAAGCTTTCTTT
clone size: .
J gene: TRBJ1-1
D gene: TRBD1
V gene: TRBV27

CDR3 protein: CAWRRDSSFKLFF
CDR3 DNA: TGTGCCTGGAGGCGGGACAGCTCCTTTAAACTGTTTTTT
clone size: .
J gene: TRBJ1-4
D gene: TRBD1
V gene: TRBV30

CDR3 protein: CASSLNSEQYF
CDR3 DNA: TGTGCCAGCAGCTTGAATAGCGAGCAGTACTTC
clone size: once
J gene: TRBJ2-7
D gene: .
V gene: TRBV5-6

CDR3 protein: CASSVGDSNQPQHF
CDR3 DNA: TGTGCCAGCAGCGTGGGAGATAGCAATCAGCCCCAGCATTTT
clone size: .
J gene: TRBJ1-5
D gene: .
V gene: TRBV9

CDR3 protein: CASDSSRVGLRGANVLTF
CDR3 DNA: TGTGCCAGCGACTCCTCCAGGGTAGGTTTGAGAGGGGCCAACGTCCTGACTTTC
clone size: .
J gene: TRBJ2-6
D gene: .
V gene: TRBV13

CDR3 protein: CSVGPGTGDEKLFF
CDR3 DNA: TGCAGCGTTGGCCCCGGGACAGGGGACGAAAAACTGTTTTTT
clone size: once
J gene: TRBJ1-4
D gene: TRBD1
V gene: TRBV29-1

CDR3 protein: CASSIGQGFTDTQYF
CDR3 DNA: TGTGCCAGTAGTATCGGACAGGGATTCACAGATACGCAGTATTTT
clone size: .
J gene: TRBJ2-3
D gene: TRBD1
V gene: TRBV19

CDR3 protein: CASSLQGAMVNTEAFF
CDR3 DNA: TGTGCCAGCAGCTTACAGGGTGCGATGGTCAACACTGAAGCTTTCTTT
clone size: once
J gene: TRBJ1-1
D gene: .
V gene: TRBV7-2

CDR3 protein: CASSPPPGAVSGANVLTF
CDR3 DNA: TGTGCCAGCTCACCACCACCAGGGGCCGTCTCTGGGGCCAACGTCCTGACTTTC
clone size: .
J gene: TRBJ2-6
D gene: .
V gene: TRBV18

CDR3 protein: CASSMGQSSGYTF
CDR3 DNA: TGTGCCAGTAGTATGGGACAGAGCTCTGGCTACACCTTC
clone size: .
J gene: TRBJ1-2
D gene: TRBD1
V gene: TRBV19

CDR3 protein: CASSLARQGHTEAFF
CDR3 DNA: TGTGCCAGCAGCTTGGCACGGCAGGGCCACACTGAAGCTTTCTTT
clone size: .
J gene: TRBJ1-1
D gene: .
V gene: TRBV5-5

CDR3 protein: CASSFQVYGETQYF
CDR3 DNA: TGTGCCAGCAGCTTCCAGGTCTACGGAGAGACCCAGTACTTC
clone size: .
J gene: TRBJ2-5
D gene: .
V gene: TRBV9

CDR3 protein: CASSTKGQGGGETQYF
CDR3 DNA: TGTGCCAGTAGTACCAAGGGACAGGGTGGAGGGGAGACCCAGTACTTC
clone size: .
J gene: TRBJ2-5
D gene: TRBD1
V gene: TRBV19

CDR3 protein: CASSLEPSGNTGELFF
CDR3 DNA: TGTGCCAGCAGCTTGGAGCCTAGCGGAAACACCGGGGAGCTGTTTTTT
clone size: .
J gene: TRBJ2-2
D gene: TRBD2
V gene: TRBV5-4

CDR3 protein: CASSLRGGIAPDTQYF
CDR3 DNA: TGTGCCAGCAGCTTAAGAGGAGGGATCGCCCCAGATACGCAGTATTTT
clone size: .
J gene: TRBJ2-3
D gene: .
V gene: TRBV7-6

CDR3 protein: CASSLGGPATQYF
CDR3 DNA: TGCGCCAGCAGCTTGGGGGGCCCGGCTACGCAATATTTT
clone size: .
J gene: TRBJ2-3
D gene: .
V gene: TRBV5-1

CDR3 protein: CASRTGQGPGTYEQYF
CDR3 DNA: TGTGCCAGCAGAACCGGACAGGGACCGGGGACCTACGAGCAGTACTTC
clone size: .
J gene: TRBJ2-7
D gene: TRBD1
V gene: TRBV7-8

CDR3 protein: CASRTGVDEQYF
CDR3 DNA: TGTGCCAGTAGGACAGGGGTCGACGAGCAGTACTTC
clone size: .
J gene: TRBJ2-7
D gene: TRBD1
V gene: TRBV19

CDR3 protein: CASSDGTGGTDTQYF
CDR3 DNA: TGTGCCAGCAGTGACGGGACAGGGGGCACAGATACGCAGTATTTT
clone size: .
J gene: TRBJ2-3
D gene: TRBD1
V gene: TRBV6-4